This T cell receptor beta chain was observed in a study of blood T cell repertoires in COVID-19. In its sample, this clone was seen a few times. Profiling relied on immunoSEQ multiplex PCR, and the TCRdb table lists in-frame clones only, not all of them. Altogether nearly 90,000 clones are present, approximately 88% being singletons, with the ten largest covering roughly 0.51%. V was cut by 4 bases and J by 5 bases, with 18 bases left in between. The CDR3 loop spans 15 amino acids. CDR1 is SGHRS, CDR2 YFSETQ, per germline. The rearrangement links TRBV5-1 to TRBJ1-2, with a possible D match to TRBD1 (6 bases). This clonotype was obtained from a man aged 55 to 70 with acute or convalescent COVID-19. The specimen sequenced was peripheral blood. The CDR3, as DNA: TGCGCCAGCAGCGTGCTAGGACAGCCCGAATATGGCTACACCTTC. Its translation is CASSVLGQPEYGYTF.